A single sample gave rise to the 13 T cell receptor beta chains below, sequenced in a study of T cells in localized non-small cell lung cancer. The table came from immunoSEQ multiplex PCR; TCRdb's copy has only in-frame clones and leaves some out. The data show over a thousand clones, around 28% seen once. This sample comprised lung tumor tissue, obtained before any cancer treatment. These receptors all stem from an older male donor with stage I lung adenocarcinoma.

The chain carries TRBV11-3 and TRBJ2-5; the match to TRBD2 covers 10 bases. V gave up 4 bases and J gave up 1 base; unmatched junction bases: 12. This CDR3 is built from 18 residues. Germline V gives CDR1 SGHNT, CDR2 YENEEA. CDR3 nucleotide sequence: TGTGCCAGCAGCTCCATGCCCCGGACTAGCGGAATCCAAGAGACCCAGTACTTC. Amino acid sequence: CASSSMPRTSGIQETQYF.

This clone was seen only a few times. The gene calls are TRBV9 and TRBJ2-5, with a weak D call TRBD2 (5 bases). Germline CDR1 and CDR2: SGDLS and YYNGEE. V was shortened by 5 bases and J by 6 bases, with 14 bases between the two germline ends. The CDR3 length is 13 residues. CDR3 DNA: TGTGCCAGCAGATTGACTACGGAGAAGACCCAGTACTTC. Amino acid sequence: CASRLTTEKTQYF.

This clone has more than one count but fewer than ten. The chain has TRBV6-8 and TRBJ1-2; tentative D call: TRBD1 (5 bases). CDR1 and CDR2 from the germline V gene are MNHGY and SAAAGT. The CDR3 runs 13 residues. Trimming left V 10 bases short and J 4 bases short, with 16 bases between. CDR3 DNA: TGTGCCACAATTGCGGAGACAGCCTATGGCTACACCTTC. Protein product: CATIAETAYGYTF.

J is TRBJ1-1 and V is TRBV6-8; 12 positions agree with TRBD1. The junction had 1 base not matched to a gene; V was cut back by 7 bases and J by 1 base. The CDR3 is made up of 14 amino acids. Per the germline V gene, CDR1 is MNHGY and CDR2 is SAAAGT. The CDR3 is CASTGQGANTEAFF. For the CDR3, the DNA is TGTGCCAGCACGGGACAGGGGGCGAACACTGAAGCTTTCTTT.

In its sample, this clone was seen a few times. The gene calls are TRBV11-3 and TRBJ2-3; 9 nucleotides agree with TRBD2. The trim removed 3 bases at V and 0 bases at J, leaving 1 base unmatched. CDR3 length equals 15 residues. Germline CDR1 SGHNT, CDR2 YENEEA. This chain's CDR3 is CASSFSGGSTDTQYF. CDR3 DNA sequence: TGTGCCAGCAGCTTTAGCGGGGGTAGCACAGATACGCAGTATTTT.

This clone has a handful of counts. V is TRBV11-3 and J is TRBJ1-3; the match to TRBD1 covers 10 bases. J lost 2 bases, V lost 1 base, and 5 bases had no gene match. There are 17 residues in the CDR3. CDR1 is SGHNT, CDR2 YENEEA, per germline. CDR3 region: CASSLGWDRGAGNTIYF. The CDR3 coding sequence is TGTGCCAGCAGCTTAGGCTGGGACAGGGGAGCTGGAAACACCATATATTTT.

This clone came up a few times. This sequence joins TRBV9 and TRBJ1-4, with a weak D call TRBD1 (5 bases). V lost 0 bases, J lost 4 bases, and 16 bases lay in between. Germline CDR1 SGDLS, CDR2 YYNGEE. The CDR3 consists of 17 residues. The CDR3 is CASSVAVGGGVNEKLFF. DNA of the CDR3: TGTGCCAGCAGCGTAGCTGTGGGCGGGGGGGTTAATGAAAAACTGTTTTTT.

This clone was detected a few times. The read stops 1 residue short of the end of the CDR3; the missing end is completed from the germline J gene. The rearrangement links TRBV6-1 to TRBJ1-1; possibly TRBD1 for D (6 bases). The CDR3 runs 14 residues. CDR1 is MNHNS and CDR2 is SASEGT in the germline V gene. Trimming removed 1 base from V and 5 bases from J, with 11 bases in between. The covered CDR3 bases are TGTGCCAGCAGTGAAGAGGGGGTTTTAACTGAAGCTTTC. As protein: CASSEEGVLTEAF. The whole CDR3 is CASSEEGVLTEAFF.

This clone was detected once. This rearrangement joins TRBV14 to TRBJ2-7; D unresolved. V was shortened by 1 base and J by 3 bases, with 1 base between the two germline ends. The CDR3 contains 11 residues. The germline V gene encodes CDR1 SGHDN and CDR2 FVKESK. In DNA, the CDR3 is TGTGCCAGCAGCCAAGGCTACGAGCAGTACTTC. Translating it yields CASSQGYEQYF.

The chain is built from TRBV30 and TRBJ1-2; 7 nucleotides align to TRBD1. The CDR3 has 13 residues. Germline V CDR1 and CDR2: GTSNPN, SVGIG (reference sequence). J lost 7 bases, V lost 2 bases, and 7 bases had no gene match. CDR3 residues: CAWSPDRVGGYTF. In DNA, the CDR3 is TGTGCCTGGAGTCCAGACAGGGTGGGTGGCTACACCTTC.

Written as DNA, the CDR3 is TGTGCCAGCTCACTAGCGGGAGGGCCAGATACGCAGTATTTT. Protein: CASSLAGGPDTQYF. This sequence joins TRBV18 and TRBJ2-3, with 11 bases lining up with TRBD2. The CDR3 is 14 residues long. CDR1 is KGHSH, CDR2 LQKENI, per germline. J lost 4 bases, V lost 4 bases, and 1 base had no gene match.

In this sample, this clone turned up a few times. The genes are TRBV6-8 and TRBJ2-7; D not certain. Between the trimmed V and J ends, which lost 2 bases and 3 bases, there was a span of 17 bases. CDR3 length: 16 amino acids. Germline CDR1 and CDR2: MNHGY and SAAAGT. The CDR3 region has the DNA TGTGCCAGCAGTTACCGACGTGTGGACCCCCTCTACGAGCAGTACTTC. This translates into CASSYRRVDPLYEQYF.

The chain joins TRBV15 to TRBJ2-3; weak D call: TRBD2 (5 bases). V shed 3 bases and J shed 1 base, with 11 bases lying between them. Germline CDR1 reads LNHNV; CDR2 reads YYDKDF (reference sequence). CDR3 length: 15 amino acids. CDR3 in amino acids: CATSSTGFGTDTQYF. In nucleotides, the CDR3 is TGTGCCACCAGCAGTACGGGATTTGGCACAGATACGCAGTATTTT.